Following are 2 T cell receptor beta chains from one sample sequenced in a study of cytomegalovirus exposure and HLA in healthy donors. With 60 Vbeta and 13 Jbeta primers, the PCR was carried out. Data came from immunoSEQ multiplex PCR; TCRdb stores just in-frame clones and leaves some out. The sample has some 91,000 clones, 86% seen once; the top ten hold approximately 10%. The sequencing input was PBMCs. These receptors were taken from a young man in good health and CMV-seropositive.

The chain employs TRBV5-1 and TRBJ2-7, with D maybe TRBD1 (5 bases). This CDR3 comprises 13 residues. With 3 bases removed from V and 0 bases from J, the gap between germline ends came to 7 bases. Germline V gives CDR1 SGHRS, CDR2 YFSETQ. This chain's CDR3 is CASSSTASYEQYF. The CDR3 DNA reads TGCGCCAGCAGCTCGACAGCCTCCTACGAGCAGTACTTC.

The rearrangement joins TRBV7-2 to TRBJ1-2, with 7 nucleotides matching TRBD1. Per the germline V gene, CDR1 is SGHTA and CDR2 is FQGNSA. This CDR3 contains 13 residues. Unmatched junction bases numbered 2, after V lost 5 bases and J lost 2 bases. This CDR3 reads CASSPTGNYGYTF. The CDR3 DNA reads as TGTGCCAGCAGCCCGACAGGGAACTATGGCTACACCTTC.